Following are 11 T cell receptor beta chains from one sample sequenced in a study of cytomegalovirus exposure and HLA in healthy donors. With 60 Vbeta and 13 Jbeta primers, the PCR was carried out. Here immunoSEQ multiplex PCR was the method, and the copy in TCRdb shows in-frame clones only, minus some. The repertoire includes some 99,000 clones, roughly 70% of them detected once, and about 5% sits in the top ten. The sequenced sample was PBMCs. These receptor sequences come from an older woman in good health and CMV-seropositive.

The chain has TRBV5-3 and TRBJ2-1; TRBD2 matches at 7 bases. TRBV5-3 counts as an open reading frame of uncertain function. Trimming took 2 bases from V and 5 from J; bases not matched to a gene: 7. The CDR3 runs 15 residues. CDR3 residues: CARSFPGLLDNEQFF. In DNA, the CDR3 is TGTGCCAGAAGCTTTCCGGGACTACTCGACAATGAGCAGTTCTTC.

The chain has TRBV5-1 and TRBJ1-2, with D tentatively TRBD1 (6 bases). Germline values: CDR1 SGHRS, CDR2 YFSETQ. The V end lost 4 bases, the J end lost 7 bases, and 14 bases lay between the germline ends. The CDR3 spans 13 residues. The CDR3 here is CASSIPGVFGYTF. The DNA of the CDR3 is TGCGCCAGCAGCATCCCAGGGGTTTTTGGCTACACCTTC.

This chain connects TRBV2 to TRBJ1-2, with 7 bases aligning to TRBD1. V gave up 3 bases and J gave up 5 bases; unmatched junction bases: 9. The CDR3 sequence is 15 residues long. The germline V gene has CDR1 SNHLY and CDR2 FYNNEI. CDR3 protein: CASSERWDSIYGYTF. The CDR3 DNA reads as TGTGCCAGCAGTGAGCGGTGGGACAGCATTTATGGCTACACCTTC.

This clone has just a few counts. The chain joins TRBV4-2 to TRBJ1-5, with D perhaps matching TRBD1 (5 bases). The CDR3 sequence is 14 residues long. Germline CDR1 reads LGHNA; CDR2 reads YNFKEQ. V was cut by 4 bases and J by 5 bases, with 12 bases left in between. The CDR3 loop reads CASSPAGSDQPQHF. The CDR3 nucleotides are TGTGCCAGCAGCCCAGCAGGGTCAGATCAGCCCCAGCATTTT.

The chain combines TRBV27 with TRBJ2-1; 11 bases map to TRBD2. The CDR3 spans 17 residues. CDR1 and CDR2 (germline): MNHEY, SMNVEV (reference sequence). The trim removed 3 bases at V and 4 bases at J, leaving 8 bases unmatched. CDR3 protein: CASSLGTLAGGYNEQFF. In nucleotides, the CDR3 is TGTGCCAGCAGTTTGGGGACCCTAGCGGGGGGTTACAATGAGCAGTTCTTC.

This chain uses TRBV19 with TRBJ2-7, with D possibly TRBD1 on 5 matching bases. V lost 4 bases and J 2 bases, leaving 12 bases between the germline ends. Germline lookup yields CDR1 LNHDA and CDR2 SQIVND (reference sequence). The CDR3 spans 14 residues. CDR3 DNA: TGTGCCAGTAGTAATCTCAGGACAACCTACGAGCAGTACTTC. Translated: CASSNLRTTYEQYF.

The rearrangement links TRBV29-1 to TRBJ2-1, with 9 bases aligning to TRBD2. The CDR3 contains 14 residues. In germline, CDR1 is SQVTM, CDR2 ANQGSEA. The V and J ends lost 6 bases and 9 bases, in that order; junction bases with no gene match: 12. This CDR3 is CSVGGGGGAGEQFF. The CDR3 DNA reads as TGCAGCGTGGGGGGCGGCGGGGGGGCGGGTGAGCAGTTCTTC.

J is TRBJ2-7 and V is TRBV21-1; the table names TRBD2, a call not compared with the DNA. TRBV21-1 is a documented pseudogene. This CDR3 comprises 14 residues. The chain's CDR3 is CASSPTGGKDEQYF. The CDR3 region has the DNA TGTGCCAGCAGCCCAACAGGAGGGAAGGACGAGCAGTACTTC.

The chain links TRBV30 to TRBJ2-7; 9 bases are a match to TRBD1. The V and J ends lost 2 bases and 9 bases, in that order; junction bases with no gene match: 5. Germline values: CDR1 GTSNPN, CDR2 SVGIG (reference sequence). The CDR3 is 12 amino acids. CDR3 coding DNA: TGTGCCTGGAGTCCCCAGGGACAGGGGCAGTACTTC. Protein sequence: CAWSPQGQGQYF. Drawing the rest from reference TRBV30 and TRBJ2-7, the complete variable domain is SQTIHQWPATLVQPVGSPLSLECTVEGTSNPNLYWYRQAAGRGLQLLFYSVGIGQISSEVPQNLSASRPQDRQFILSSKKLLLSDSGFYLCAWSPQGQGQYFGPGTRLTVT.

This clone was observed a few times. This chain joins TRBV5-1 and TRBJ1-1; 8 nucleotides align to TRBD1. With V trimmed by 0 bases and J by 1 base, 17 bases remained unmatched. The CDR3 totals 20 residues. Germline-derived CDR1 and CDR2 are SGHRS and YFSETQ. The CDR3 region is CASSLGGTGELVKKNTEAFF. In DNA form, the CDR3 reads TGCGCCAGCAGCTTGGGGGGGACAGGCGAACTCGTTAAGAAGAACACTGAAGCTTTCTTT.

The sample holds a few counts of this clone. The CDR3 spells CSVRASTDTQYF. The CDR3, as DNA: TGCAGCGTTCGCGCCAGCACAGATACGCAGTATTTT. V usage is TRBV29-1 and J usage is TRBJ2-3; D remains ambiguous. The germline V gene encodes CDR1 SQVTM and CDR2 ANQGSEA. The ends were cut back, 5 bases at V and 0 bases at J, with 6 bases in the middle. The CDR3 loop spans 12 amino acids.